This record looks at one TCR beta chain sequence and its context. Germline is not matched at one junction end, which may reflect a read error. This entry belongs to a study of cytomegalovirus exposure and HLA in healthy donors. CDR3 length: 14 residues. In germline, CDR1 is SSHAT, CDR2 FNYEAQ (reference sequence). Data came from immunoSEQ multiplex PCR; TCRdb stores just in-frame clones and leaves some out. The sample lists 150,000 to 200,000 clones, approximately 89% seen once, with roughly 4.2% in the top ten. V usage is TRBV7-7 and J usage is TRBJ2-2; maybe TRBD2 (5 bases). The sequence was collected from a man younger than 35 in good health and CMV-seropositive. Sequencing was done on a sample of PBMCs. The CDR3 region is CASSLALAAGELFF. CDR3 in DNA: TGTGCTAGCAGCTTAGCGCTGGCGGCCGGGGAGCTGTTTTTT.